Below, one TCR beta chain is given with its context. Its antigen remains unknown. The entry originates in a study of monozygotic twins with inflammatory bowel disease. A 6-nucleotide sample barcode was carried by the UMIs, which template switching added. TCRdb reprocessed the 5' RACE reads and stores each CDR3 protein as one record, lacking DNA. This listing includes around 400,000 distinct CDR3 sequences. Study findings and constraints: For IBD patients, clonotypes shared with others were fewer than for healthy twins, especially with disease activity.

This CDR3 is 14 amino acids long. Germline CDR1 reads SGDLS; CDR2 reads YYNGEE. This clonotype originated in a human donor with ulcerative colitis or Crohn's disease, or a healthy co-twin of an affected twin (not recorded which). The specimen sequenced was blood. V gene TRBV9 combines with J gene TRBJ2-7; no DNA is available, so the TRBD2 call from TCRdb remains unchecked. CDR3 amino acids: CASSYSGTSHEQYF.